Given below is one TCR beta chain in context. The antigen is not known. This sample is drawn from a study of cytomegalovirus exposure and HLA in healthy donors. The PCR employed 60 Vbeta primers together with 13 Jbeta primers. The repertoire was sequenced with immunoSEQ multiplex PCR; TCRdb's copy has only in-frame clones and lacks some. This sample yields 150,000 to 200,000 clones, of which roughly 80% are seen a single time; 6.3% belongs to the top ten. Study findings and constraints: Later on, an analysis showed TCR association rates differing by HLA locus, with DRB1 the most and HLA-C the fewest. In vitro work confirmed that a few CMV-associated chains recognize CMV antigens. Data from an earlier analysis indicated that most TCR beta V segments were productive either about 87% or about 30% of the time. In a later analysis, specific HLA alleles were associated with 15,000 to 20,000 TCR beta sequences at a 0.05 false discovery rate.

The germline V gene encodes CDR1 SQVTM and CDR2 ANQGSEA. V shed 3 bases, J shed 2 bases, and the junction held 1 base outside the gene matches. The CDR3 spans 12 residues. The TCR comes from a man aged 35 to 55 in good health and CMV-seropositive. Material for sequencing was PBMCs. This chain uses TRBV29-1 with TRBJ2-7; 7 bases agree with TRBD1. In nucleotides, the CDR3 is TGCAGCGTTGAGGACAGGACCTACGAGCAGTACTTC. It encodes CSVEDRTYEQYF.